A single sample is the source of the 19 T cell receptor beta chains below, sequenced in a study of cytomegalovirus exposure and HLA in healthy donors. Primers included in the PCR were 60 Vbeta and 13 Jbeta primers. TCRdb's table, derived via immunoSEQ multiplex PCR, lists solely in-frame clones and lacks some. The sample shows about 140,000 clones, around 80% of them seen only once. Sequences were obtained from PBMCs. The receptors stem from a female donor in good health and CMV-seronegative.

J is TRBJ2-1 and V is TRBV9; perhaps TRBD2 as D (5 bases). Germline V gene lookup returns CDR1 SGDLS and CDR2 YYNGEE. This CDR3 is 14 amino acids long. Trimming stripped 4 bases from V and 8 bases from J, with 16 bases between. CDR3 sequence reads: CASSSPLGSDEQFF. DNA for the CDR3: TGTGCCAGCAGCTCCCCCCTGGGGAGCGATGAGCAGTTCTTC.

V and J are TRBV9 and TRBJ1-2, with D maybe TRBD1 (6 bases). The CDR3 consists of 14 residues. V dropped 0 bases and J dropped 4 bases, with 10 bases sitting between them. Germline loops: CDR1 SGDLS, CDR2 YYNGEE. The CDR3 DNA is TGTGCCAGCAGCGTAGACTGGGGGCCCTATGGCTACACCTTC. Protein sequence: CASSVDWGPYGYTF.

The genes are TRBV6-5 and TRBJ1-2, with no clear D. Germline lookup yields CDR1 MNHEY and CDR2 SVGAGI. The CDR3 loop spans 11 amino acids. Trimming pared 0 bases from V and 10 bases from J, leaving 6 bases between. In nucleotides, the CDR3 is TGTGCCAGCAGTTACTCGGGAGCCTACACCTTC. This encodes CASSYSGAYTF.

CDR3 loop: CASSLIQGWMNTEAFF. The CDR3 bases are TGTGCCAGCAGCTTAATACAGGGCTGGATGAACACTGAAGCTTTCTTT. The genes are TRBV7-9 and TRBJ1-1, with D tentatively TRBD1 (6 bases). Trimming removed 2 bases from V and 0 bases from J, with 13 bases in between. This CDR3 is built from 16 residues. CDR1 and CDR2 (germline): SEHNR, FQNEAQ (reference sequence).

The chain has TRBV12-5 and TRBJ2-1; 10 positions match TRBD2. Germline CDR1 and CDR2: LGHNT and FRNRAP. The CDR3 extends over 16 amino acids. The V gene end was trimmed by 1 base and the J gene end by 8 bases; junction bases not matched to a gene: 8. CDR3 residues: CASGLGIGLAEDEQFF. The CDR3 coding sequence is TGTGCTAGTGGTTTGGGTATCGGACTAGCGGAAGATGAGCAGTTCTTC.

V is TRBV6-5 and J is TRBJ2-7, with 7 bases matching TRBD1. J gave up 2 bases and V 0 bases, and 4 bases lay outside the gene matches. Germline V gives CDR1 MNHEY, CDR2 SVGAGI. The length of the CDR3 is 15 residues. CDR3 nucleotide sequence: TGTGCCAGCAGTTACTCCGCCCAGGGGGCCTACGAGCAGTACTTC. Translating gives CASSYSAQGAYEQYF.

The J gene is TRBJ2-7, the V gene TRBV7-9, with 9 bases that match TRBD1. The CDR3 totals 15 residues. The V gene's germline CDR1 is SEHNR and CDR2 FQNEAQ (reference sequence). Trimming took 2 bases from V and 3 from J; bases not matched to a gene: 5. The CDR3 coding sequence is TGTGCCAGCAGCTTACCTAGGACAGGGGTCTACGAGCAGTACTTC. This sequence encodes CASSLPRTGVYEQYF. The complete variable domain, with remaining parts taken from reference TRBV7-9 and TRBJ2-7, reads DTGVSQNPRHKITKRGQNVTFRCDPISEHNRLYWYRQTLGQGPEFLTYFQNEAQLEKSRLLSDRFSAERPKGSFSTLEIQRTEQGDSAMYLCASSLPRTGVYEQYFGPGTRLTVT.

Written as DNA, the CDR3 is TGTGCCAGCAGTAAGGGAGGAAACACCGGGGAGCTGTTTTTT. Its protein is CASSKGGNTGELFF. The V call is TRBV6-5, the J call TRBJ2-2; weak D call: TRBD2 (6 bases). Trimming shortened V by 5 bases and J by 2 bases, and 9 bases separated the two germline ends. The CDR3 extends over 14 amino acids. Germline lookup yields CDR1 MNHEY and CDR2 SVGAGI.

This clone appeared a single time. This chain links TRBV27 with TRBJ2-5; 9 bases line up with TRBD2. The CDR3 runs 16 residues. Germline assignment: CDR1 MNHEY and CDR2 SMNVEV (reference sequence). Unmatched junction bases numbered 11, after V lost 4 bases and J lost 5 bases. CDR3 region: CASSSGLAKGWETQYF. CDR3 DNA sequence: TGTGCCAGCAGTTCCGGACTAGCGAAAGGTTGGGAGACCCAGTACTTC.

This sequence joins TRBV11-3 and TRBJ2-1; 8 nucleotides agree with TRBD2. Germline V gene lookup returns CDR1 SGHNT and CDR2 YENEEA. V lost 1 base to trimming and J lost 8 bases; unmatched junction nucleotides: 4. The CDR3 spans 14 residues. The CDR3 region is CASSLGLAQDEQFF. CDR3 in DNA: TGTGCCAGCAGCTTAGGACTAGCGCAGGATGAGCAGTTCTTC.

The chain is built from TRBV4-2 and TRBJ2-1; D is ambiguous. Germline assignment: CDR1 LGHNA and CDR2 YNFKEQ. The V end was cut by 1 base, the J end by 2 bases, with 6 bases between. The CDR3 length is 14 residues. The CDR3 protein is CASSQGGTYNEQFF. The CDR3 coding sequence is TGTGCCAGCAGCCAAGGCGGTACCTACAATGAGCAGTTCTTC.

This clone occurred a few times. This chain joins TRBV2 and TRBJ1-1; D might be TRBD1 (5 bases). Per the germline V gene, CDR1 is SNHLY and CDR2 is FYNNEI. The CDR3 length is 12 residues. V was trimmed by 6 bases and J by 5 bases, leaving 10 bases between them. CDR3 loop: CASRDIRTEAFF. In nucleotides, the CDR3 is TGTGCCAGCAGGGACATTCGGACTGAAGCTTTCTTT.

As DNA, the CDR3 is TGTGCCAGCGGGGGACAGGGGGGGAACACCGGGGAGCTGTTTTTT. Translation: CASGGQGGNTGELFF. V gene TRBV2 combines with J gene TRBJ2-2; 11 bases line up with TRBD1. V shed 8 bases, J shed 1 base, and the junction held 3 bases outside the gene matches. Germline CDR1 is SNHLY and CDR2 is FYNNEI. The CDR3 spans 15 residues.

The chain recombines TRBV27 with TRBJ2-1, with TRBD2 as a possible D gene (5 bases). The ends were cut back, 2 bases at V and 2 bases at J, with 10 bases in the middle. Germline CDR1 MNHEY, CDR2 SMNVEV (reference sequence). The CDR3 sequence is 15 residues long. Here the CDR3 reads CASSLRPGTYNEQFF. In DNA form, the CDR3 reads TGTGCCAGCAGTTTAAGACCGGGGACCTACAATGAGCAGTTCTTC.

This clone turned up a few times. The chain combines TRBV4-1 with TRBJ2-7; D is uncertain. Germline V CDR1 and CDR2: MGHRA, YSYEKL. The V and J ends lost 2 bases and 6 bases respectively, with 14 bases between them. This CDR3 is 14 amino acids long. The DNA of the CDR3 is TGCGCCAGCAGCCAACTCCCGGGTCTCGCCGAGCAGTACTTC. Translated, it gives CASSQLPGLAEQYF.

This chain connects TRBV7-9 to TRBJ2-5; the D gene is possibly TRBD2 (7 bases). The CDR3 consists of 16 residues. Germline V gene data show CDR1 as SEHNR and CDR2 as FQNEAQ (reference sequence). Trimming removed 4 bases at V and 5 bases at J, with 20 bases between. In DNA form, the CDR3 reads TGTGCCAGCAGCTCCCAAACAGGGCCGGGGGGTGAGACCCAGTACTTC. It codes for CASSSQTGPGGETQYF.

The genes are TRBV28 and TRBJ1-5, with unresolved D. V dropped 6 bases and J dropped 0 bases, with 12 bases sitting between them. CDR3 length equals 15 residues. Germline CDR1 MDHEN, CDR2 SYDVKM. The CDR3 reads CASRPGVYSNQPQHF. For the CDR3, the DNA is TGTGCCAGCAGACCCGGGGTCTATAGCAATCAGCCCCAGCATTTT.

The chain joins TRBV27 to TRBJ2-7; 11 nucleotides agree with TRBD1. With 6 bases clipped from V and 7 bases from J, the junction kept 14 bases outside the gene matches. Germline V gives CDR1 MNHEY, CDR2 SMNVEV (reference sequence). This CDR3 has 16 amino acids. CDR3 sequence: CASSTPLRDRGWEQYF. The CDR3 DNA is TGTGCCAGCAGCACACCGCTCCGGGACAGGGGGTGGGAGCAGTACTTC.

CDR3 DNA sequence: TGTGCCAGCGGTCGGTATAATTCACCCCTCCACTTT. This translates into CASGRYNSPLHF. This chain joins TRBV27 and TRBJ1-6; D not resolved. The V and J ends lost 8 bases and 4 bases respectively, with 6 bases between them. Germline CDR1 is MNHEY and CDR2 is SMNVEV (reference sequence). This CDR3 region has 12 residues.